A selection of T cell receptor beta chains follows, all from one sample in a study of blood T cell repertoires in COVID-19. Here immunoSEQ multiplex PCR was the method, and the copy in TCRdb shows in-frame clones only, minus some. This sample has about 120,000 clones, with 80% to 90% found just once. Sequenced sample: peripheral blood. These receptor sequences come from a man in his forties with acute or convalescent COVID-19. Both conserved end residues are part of each CDR3. D genes are given only for firm matches. The size of a clone is reported for some rows only, either as once, few or many, or as a class for expanded clones.

d_call,v_call,clone_size,j_call,cdr3_aa,cdr3_nt
.,TRBV5-1,few,TRBJ2-1,CANPETENNEQFF,TGCGCCAACCCGGAGACAGAAAACAATGAGCAGTTCTTC
.,TRBV15,.,TRBJ2-5,CATSSRRIQETQYF,TGTGCCACCAGCTCTCGCAGAATACAAGAGACCCAGTACTTC
TRBD1,TRBV5-8,.,TRBJ1-4,CASSLAGGSNEKLFF,TGTGCCAGCAGCTTGGCAGGGGGGAGTAACGAAAAACTGTTTTTT
.,TRBV12-3/TRBV12-4,.,TRBJ1-5,CASSPSEDQPQHF,TGTGCCAGCAGCCCCAGTGAGGATCAGCCCCAGCATTTT
TRBD2,TRBV5-1,.,TRBJ2-3,CASSLRAGAADTQYF,TGCGCCAGCAGCTTAAGGGCGGGAGCCGCAGATACGCAGTATTTT
.,TRBV6-1,.,TRBJ1-2,CASSERQAYGYTF,TGTGCCAGCAGTGAACGACAGGCCTATGGCTACACCTTC
TRBD1,TRBV6-5,.,TRBJ2-7,CASSLDRGPGYEQYF,TGTGCCAGCAGCCTCGACAGGGGCCCTGGCTACGAGCAGTACTTC
TRBD1,TRBV25-1,.,TRBJ2-5,CASSGQGGATQYF,TGTGCCAGCAGTGGACAGGGTGGCGCGACCCAGTACTTC
TRBD2,TRBV12-3/TRBV12-4,.,TRBJ2-4,CASSAGGANIQYF,TGTGCCAGCAGTGCCGGGGGGGCAAACATTCAGTACTTC
TRBD1,TRBV6-5,once,TRBJ2-7,CASSYSKGQGRYEQYF,TGTGCCAGCAGTTACTCGAAGGGACAGGGGAGGTACGAGCAGTACTTC
TRBD2,TRBV2,.,TRBJ2-3,CASKSGRRTDTQYF,TGTGCCAGCAAAAGCGGGAGACGGACAGATACGCAGTATTTT
.,TRBV19,few,TRBJ1-5,CASSPPLGGLSNQPQHF,TGTGCCAGTAGCCCACCCTTGGGGGGGCTTAGCAATCAGCCCCAGCATTTT
.,TRBV15,.,TRBJ1-2,CATSRDPGKAGYTF,TGTGCCACCAGCAGAGATCCCGGGAAGGCTGGCTACACCTTC
.,TRBV6-2/TRBV6-3,.,TRBJ2-1,CASSSYPGEQFF,TGTGCCAGCAGTTCCTATCCCGGGGAGCAGTTCTTC
TRBD2,TRBV7-9,.,TRBJ2-1,CASNSGTRSGEQFF,TGTGCCAGCAACTCCGGGACTAGATCGGGTGAGCAGTTCTTC
TRBD1,TRBV6-6,.,TRBJ1-1,CASSRSGTGREDTEAFF,TGTGCCAGCAGTCGATCCGGGACAGGGAGAGAGGACACTGAAGCTTTCTTT
.,TRBV5-6,once,TRBJ1-1,CASSLGAAARDTEAFF,TGTGCCAGCAGCTTGGGGGCCGCGGCGCGGGACACTGAAGCTTTCTTT
TRBD1,TRBV3-1/TRBV3-2,.,TRBJ1-4,CASSTRDRGREKLFF,TGTGCCAGCAGTACCCGGGACAGGGGGCGCGAAAAACTGTTTTTT
TRBD1,TRBV4-1,.,TRBJ1-2,CASSQGVSGQGIYGYTF,TGCGCCAGCAGCCAAGGGGTCTCGGGACAGGGGATCTATGGCTACACCTTC
.,TRBV29-1,.,TRBJ1-1,CSGQDTEAFF,TGCAGCGGTCAGGACACTGAAGCTTTCTTT
.,TRBV6-2/TRBV6-3,.,TRBJ1-1,CASSYRISNTEAFF,TGTGCCAGCAGTTATCGTATCAGTAACACTGAAGCTTTCTTT
TRBD2,TRBV5-4,.,TRBJ2-1,CASSLASGLGYNEQFF,TGTGCCAGCAGCTTAGCTAGCGGGCTTGGGTACAATGAGCAGTTCTTC
.,TRBV5-6,.,TRBJ1-2,CASSLYLNENYGYTF,TGTGCCAGCAGCTTGTACCTAAACGAGAACTATGGCTACACCTTC
.,TRBV20-1,.,TRBJ1-2,CSARDRGGYTF,TGCAGTGCTAGAGACAGGGGTGGCTACACCTTC
.,TRBV30,once,TRBJ1-1,CAWSRDSGNAFF,TGTGCCTGGAGTAGAGATTCAGGGAATGCTTTCTTT
TRBD1,TRBV25-1,.,TRBJ2-1,CASSESDRVVNEQFF,TGTGCCAGCAGTGAAAGCGACAGGGTGGTCAATGAGCAGTTCTTC
TRBD1,TRBV4-1,.,TRBJ2-2,CASTPNRGYTGELFF,TGCGCCAGCACCCCTAACAGGGGGTACACCGGGGAGCTGTTTTTT
TRBD1,TRBV5-6,.,TRBJ1-5,CASSLGTGDGNQPQHF,TGTGCCAGCAGCTTGGGTACAGGGGACGGCAATCAGCCCCAGCATTTT
.,TRBV11-3,few,TRBJ1-1,CASSVGSGTEAFF,TGTGCCAGCAGCGTAGGATCGGGCACTGAAGCTTTCTTT
.,TRBV5-1,.,TRBJ1-2,CASSLWGLNYGYTF,TGCGCCAGCAGCTTGTGGGGGCTCAACTATGGCTACACCTTC
.,TRBV2,once,TRBJ1-2,CASQVQTVNYGYTF,TGTGCCAGTCAGGTCCAGACAGTAAACTATGGCTACACCTTC
TRBD2,TRBV7-3,.,TRBJ2-3,CASSLLAGGPDTQYF,TGTGCCAGCAGCTTACTAGCGGGGGGGCCTGATACGCAGTATTTT
.,TRBV5-4,many,TRBJ1-2,CASSYSGDYGYTF,TGTGCCAGCAGCTACTCGGGGGACTATGGCTACACCTTC
TRBD1,TRBV12-5,.,TRBJ1-1,CASGLPYRGRGDTEAFF,TGTGCTAGTGGTTTGCCTTACAGGGGGCGCGGGGACACTGAAGCTTTCTTT
TRBD1,TRBV5-1,.,TRBJ2-2,CASSWGQALSKGELFF,TGCGCCAGCAGTTGGGGACAGGCGCTAAGTAAGGGGGAGCTGTTTTTT
.,TRBV3-1/TRBV3-2,.,TRBJ2-7,CASSRTRLSSYEQYF,TGTGCCAGCAGCCGCACGAGGCTTTCCTCCTACGAGCAGTACTTC
TRBD1,TRBV6-1,.,TRBJ2-7,CASSEDRGLSEQYF,TGTGCCAGCAGTGAAGACAGGGGCCTCTCCGAGCAGTACTTC
TRBD2,TRBV10-2,.,TRBJ2-3,CASRLAGEGDTQYF,TGCGCCAGCAGATTAGCGGGGGAAGGGGATACGCAGTATTTT
.,TRBV2,.,TRBJ1-1,CASSEARRVNTEAFF,TGTGCCAGCAGTGAGGCCCGGAGAGTGAACACTGAAGCTTTCTTT
.,TRBV6-6,.,TRBJ1-1,CASSYSITEAFF,TGTGCCAGCAGTTACTCTATTACTGAAGCTTTCTTT
TRBD2,TRBV19,.,TRBJ2-6,CASSSFWATSGVSLGANVLTF,TGTGCCAGTAGTAGTTTTTGGGCGACTAGCGGGGTTTCACTTGGGGCCAACGTCCTGACTTTC
TRBD1,TRBV2,once,TRBJ1-1,CASKPMGQNLNTEAFF,TGTGCCAGCAAGCCTATGGGACAGAACTTGAACACTGAAGCTTTCTTT
.,TRBV12-5,.,TRBJ2-2,CASGLVRGTGELFF,TGTGCTAGTGGTTTGGTACGGGGGACCGGGGAGCTGTTTTTT
.,TRBV5-1,.,TRBJ1-5,CASSFDGSNQPQHF,TGCGCCAGCAGCTTCGACGGGAGCAATCAGCCCCAGCATTTT
.,TRBV18,.,TRBJ1-6,CASSPSHPNNSPLHF,TGTGCCAGCTCACCCTCACACCCGAATAATTCACCCCTCCACTTT
TRBD1,TRBV15,.,TRBJ1-1,CATSSGQGTGNTEAFF,TGTGCCACCAGCAGCGGACAGGGAACGGGGAACACTGAAGCTTTCTTT
.,TRBV2,few,TRBJ2-2,CASTGTSNTGELFF,TGTGCCAGCACCGGGACTTCGAACACCGGGGAGCTGTTTTTT
.,TRBV10-3,.,TRBJ1-1,CAISEARNTEAFF,TGTGCCATCAGTGAGGCCAGGAACACTGAAGCTTTCTTT
TRBD2,TRBV5-1,.,TRBJ2-3,CASSLGAGIADTQYF,TGCGCCAGCAGCTTGGGAGCGGGAATCGCAGATACGCAGTATTTT